The clone carrying this T cell receptor beta chain was seen a single time. This entry belongs to a study of blood T cell repertoires in COVID-19. About the research overall: Sites in the United States, Italy and Spain provided acute and convalescent COVID-19 samples. PBMCs, B-cell-depleted T cells, or T cells provided the cDNA or gDNA that made up the material.

Original analysis: Using reference gene primer amplification, nucleated cell counts were estimated. Assay: immunoSEQ multiplex PCR; the TCRdb copy retains only in-frame clones and omits some. V and J calls and clone size are as listed in that table; D and trimming were resolved from the DNA. Of over 150,000 clones detected, about 85% appear once; the ten largest clones hold roughly 8.4%. Germline CDR1 and CDR2: MGHRA and YSYEKL. The CDR3 is made up of 16 amino acids. V gave up 4 bases and J gave up 2 bases; unmatched junction bases: 10. This sequence originates from a woman older than 75 with COVID-19, enrolled during active disease. V usage is TRBV4-1 and J usage is TRBJ2-7; 8 positions agree with TRBD1. Sample: peripheral blood. This CDR3 reads CASSLAPGTGTYEQYF. For the CDR3, the DNA is TGCGCCAGCAGCCTAGCCCCCGGGACAGGCACCTACGAGCAGTACTTC.